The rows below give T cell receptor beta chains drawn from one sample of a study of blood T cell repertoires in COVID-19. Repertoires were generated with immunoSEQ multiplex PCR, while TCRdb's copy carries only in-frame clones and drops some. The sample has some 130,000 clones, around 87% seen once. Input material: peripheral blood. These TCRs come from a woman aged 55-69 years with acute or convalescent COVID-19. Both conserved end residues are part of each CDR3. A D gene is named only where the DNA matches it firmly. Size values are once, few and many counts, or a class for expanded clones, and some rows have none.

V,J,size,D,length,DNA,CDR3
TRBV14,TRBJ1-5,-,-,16,TGTGCCAGCAGCCAAGAGGTGGCAGATAGCAATCAGCCCCAGCATTTT,CASSQEVADSNQPQHF
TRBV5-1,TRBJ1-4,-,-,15,TGCGCCAGCAGCTTGACCAGGGATAGGTATGAAAAACTGTTTTTT,CASSLTRDRYEKLFF
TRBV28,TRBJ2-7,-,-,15,TGTGCCAGCAGTGGGGGCCGGCAGGGGTCCTACGAGCAGTACTTC,CASSGGRQGSYEQYF
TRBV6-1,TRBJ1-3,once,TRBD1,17,TGTGCCAGCAGTGAAATTTCGACAGGGGGCTCTGGAAACACCATATATTTT,CASSEISTGGSGNTIYF
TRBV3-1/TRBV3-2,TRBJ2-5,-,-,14,TGTGCCAGCAGCACTTCACCAAGCCAAGAGACCCAGTACTTC,CASSTSPSQETQYF
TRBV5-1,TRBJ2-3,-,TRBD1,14,TGCGCCAGCAGTCCCGACAGGGAAGGGAATACGCAGTATTTT,CASSPDREGNTQYF
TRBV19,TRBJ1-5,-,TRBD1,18,TGTGCCAGTAGTCTCCGAGGGGGAGGACAGGGCCGCAATCAGCCCCAGCATTTT,CASSLRGGGQGRNQPQHF
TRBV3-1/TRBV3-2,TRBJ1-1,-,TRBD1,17,TGTGCCAGCAGCCAAGTCGCGATGACAGGGTCCCCCACTGAAGCTTTCTTT,CASSQVAMTGSPTEAFF
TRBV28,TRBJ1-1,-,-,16,TGTGCCAGCAGTTTATCTCCGGCAGGGCTGAACACTGAAGCTTTCTTT,CASSLSPAGLNTEAFF
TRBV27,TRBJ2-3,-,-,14,TGTGCCAGCAGTTTATCGTACAGATCAGATACGCAGTATTTT,CASSLSYRSDTQYF
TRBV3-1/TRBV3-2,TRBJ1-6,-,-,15,TGTGCCAGCAGCCCTGGGGCAGGGGCTAATTCACCCCTCCACTTT,CASSPGAGANSPLHF
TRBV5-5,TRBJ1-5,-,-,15,TGTGCCAGCAGCTTGGGGGTGACAGTCAATCAGCCCCAGCATTTT,CASSLGVTVNQPQHF
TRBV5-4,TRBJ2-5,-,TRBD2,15,TGTGCCAGCAGCCTAAACGGACTAGCGGGGGAGACCCAGTACTTC,CASSLNGLAGETQYF
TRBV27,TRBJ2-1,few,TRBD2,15,TGTGCCAGCAGTTCACTAGCGGGAGGGAGGGATGAGCAGTTCTTC,CASSSLAGGRDEQFF
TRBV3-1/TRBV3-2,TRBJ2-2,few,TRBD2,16,TGTGCCAGCAGCCTATCGGGAGGACCGAACACCGGGGAGCTGTTTTTT,CASSLSGGPNTGELFF
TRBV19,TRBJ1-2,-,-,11,TGTGCCAGTAGCCAGATCTATGGCTACACCTTC,CASSQIYGYTF
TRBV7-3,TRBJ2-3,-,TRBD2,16,TGTGCCAGCAGCTTGGGACTAGCGGGAGGGGCCGATACGCAGTATTTT,CASSLGLAGGADTQYF
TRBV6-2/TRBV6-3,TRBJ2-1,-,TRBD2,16,TGTGCCAGCAGTTACGGGGCGGGACTAGCGTCGCATGAGCAGTTCTTC,CASSYGAGLASHEQFF
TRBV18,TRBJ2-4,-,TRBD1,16,TGTGCCAGCTCACTGAACAGGGGGGTAGCCAAAAACATTCAGTACTTC,CASSLNRGVAKNIQYF
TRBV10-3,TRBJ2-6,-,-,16,TGTGCCATCAGTGAGTCCGCAGGGGTCGTAGCCAACGTCCTGACTTTC,CAISESAGVVANVLTF
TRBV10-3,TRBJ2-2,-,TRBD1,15,TGTGCCATCAGACAGACAGGGTTGGACACCGGGGAGCTGTTTTTT,CAIRQTGLDTGELFF
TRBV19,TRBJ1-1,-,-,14,TGTGCCAGTAGTGTCATGGAGGGGAGAAGTGAAGCTTTCTTT,CASSVMEGRSEAFF
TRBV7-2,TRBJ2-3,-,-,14,TGTGCCAGCAGCTTAGGGGGGGACACAGATACGCAGTATTTT,CASSLGGDTDTQYF
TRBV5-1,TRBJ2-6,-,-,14,TGCGCCAGCAGCTCAGAATCTGGGGCCAACGTCCTGACTTTC,CASSSESGANVLTF
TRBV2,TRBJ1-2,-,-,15,TGTGCCAGCAGTGAAGCGCTTCGGACAGCATATGGCTACACCTTC,CASSEALRTAYGYTF
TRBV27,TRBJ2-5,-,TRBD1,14,TGTGCCAGCAAAGGGACAGGGGGCCAAGAGACCCAGTACTTC,CASKGTGGQETQYF
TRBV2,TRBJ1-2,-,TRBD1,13,TGTGCCAGCAGTGGGGGGACAGGGCGCGGCTACACCTTC,CASSGGTGRGYTF
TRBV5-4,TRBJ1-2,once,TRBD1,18,TGTGCCAGCAGCTTTTTGGAAGGGGGACAGGAGAAACTCTATGGCTACACCTTC,CASSFLEGGQEKLYGYTF
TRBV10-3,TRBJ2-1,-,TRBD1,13,TGTGCCATCAGTGAAGACAGGGGGAATGAGCAGTTCTTC,CAISEDRGNEQFF
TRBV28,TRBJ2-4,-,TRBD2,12,TGTGCCACCGGGACTAGCAGAAACATTCAGTACTTC,CATGTSRNIQYF
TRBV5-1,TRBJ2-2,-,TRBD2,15,TGCGCCAGCAGCCGACTAGCGGAGCACACCGGGGAGCTGTTTTTT,CASSRLAEHTGELFF
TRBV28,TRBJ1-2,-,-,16,TGTGCCAGCAGTTCAAAGTGGGGGGTGGGTAACTATGGCTACACCTTC,CASSSKWGVGNYGYTF
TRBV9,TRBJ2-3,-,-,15,TGTGCCAGCAGCCCTAGACCGGGAGCGTTTGATACGCAGTATTTT,CASSPRPGAFDTQYF
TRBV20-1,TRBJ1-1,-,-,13,TGCAGTGCTAGTCCCTCCTTGAACACTGAAGCTTTCTTT,CSASPSLNTEAFF
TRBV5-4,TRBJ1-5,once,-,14,TGTGCCAGCAGCTCGGGAGGCCCAAATCAGCCCCAGCATTTT,CASSSGGPNQPQHF
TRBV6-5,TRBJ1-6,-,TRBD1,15,TGTGCCAGCAATTACGTGAGAACAGGGGGCCAGGCCCTCCACTTT,CASNYVRTGGQALHF
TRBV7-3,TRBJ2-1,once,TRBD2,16,TGTGCCAGCAGCCCCACGGGACTAGCGGGGGGCAATGAGCAGTTCTTC,CASSPTGLAGGNEQFF
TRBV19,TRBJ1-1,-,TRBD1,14,TGTGCCAGCAGTGCCCGACAGGGTTTGGGTGAAGCTTTCTTT,CASSARQGLGEAFF
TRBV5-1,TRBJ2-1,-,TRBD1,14,TGCGCCAGCAGCTTCCAGGGGGCGGACAATGAGCAGTTCTTC,CASSFQGADNEQFF
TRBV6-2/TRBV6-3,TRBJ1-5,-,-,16,TGTGCCAGCAGCCCTTCAGGGAGGACTAGCAATCAGCCCCAGCATTTT,CASSPSGRTSNQPQHF